The clone carrying this TCR beta chain was picked up a small number of times. Within the sample, other DNA sequences also encode this same CDR3. The sample is drawn from a study of blood T cell repertoires in COVID-19. Study-wide background: Specimens from acute and convalescent COVID-19 originated in the United States, Italy and Spain.

In the source study's methods: Estimates of nucleated cell counts were drawn from the amplification of reference gene primers. This table comes from immunoSEQ multiplex PCR, and its TCRdb copy is limited to in-frame clones, with some not included. Clone size and the V and J calls come from that table; the DNA yielded D and trimming. The sample has some 180,000 clones, more than 75% seen once. CDR1 is LNHDA, CDR2 SQIVND, per germline (reference sequence). With V trimmed by 6 bases and J by 2 bases, 4 bases remained unmatched. This CDR3 comprises 15 residues. This receptor was obtained from a man aged 40-49 years with active or convalescent COVID-19. V is TRBV19 and J is TRBJ2-2; 9 nucleotides agree with TRBD1. The specimen sequenced was peripheral blood. This CDR3 is CASRQGQGNTGELFF. The CDR3 region has the DNA TGTGCCAGTAGACAGGGACAGGGTAACACCGGGGAGCTGTTTTTT.